Each of the 28 T cell receptor beta chains below was sequenced from the same sample in a study of OX40 agonist ivuxolimab in advanced cancers. Assay used: immunoSEQ multiplex PCR; TCRdb lists only in-frame clones, some missing. The data contain tens of thousands of clones, about 85% of them seen just once; the ten biggest clones take up about 4.7%. The source material was CD4+ or CD8+ T cells sorted from blood, sampled in a trial of the OX40 agonist ivuxolimab. The receptors stem from an adult with an advanced solid tumor such as melanoma, head and neck, liver or kidney cancer.

This chain connects TRBV19 to TRBJ1-1, with D unresolved. Germline-derived CDR1 and CDR2 are LNHDA and SQIVND (reference sequence). V lost 1 base and J 1 base, leaving 7 bases between the germline ends. The CDR3 is 14 amino acids. Written as DNA, the CDR3 is TGTGCCAGTAGTATAGTACGGACGAACACTGAAGCTTTCTTT. Protein product: CASSIVRTNTEAFF. The variable domain in full, completed from reference TRBV19 and TRBJ1-1, reads DGGITQSPKYLFRKEGQNVTLSCEQNLNHDAMYWYRQDPGQGLRLIYYSQIVNDFQKGDIAEGYSVSREKKESFPLTVTSAQKNPTAFYLCASSIVRTNTEAFFGQGTRLTVV.

V gene TRBV5-1 combines with J gene TRBJ1-1; 7 bases map to TRBD1. This CDR3 contains 16 residues. Per the germline V gene, CDR1 is SGHRS and CDR2 is YFSETQ. Unmatched junction bases numbered 8, after V lost 2 bases and J lost 1 base. The CDR3 loop reads CASSLILGTANTEAFF. As DNA, the CDR3 is TGCGCCAGCAGCTTAATCTTGGGGACAGCGAACACTGAAGCTTTCTTT.

J is TRBJ1-1 and V is TRBV28, with D unresolved. Germline V CDR1 and CDR2: MDHEN, SYDVKM. Deletions cut 2 bases from V and 5 bases from J, with 9 bases between. The CDR3 extends over 13 amino acids. The CDR3 nucleotides are TGTGCCAGCAGTTTAGGGAGGGTTACTGAAGCTTTCTTT. Protein product: CASSLGRVTEAFF.

The V call is TRBV19, the J call TRBJ1-6; 8 bases line up with TRBD1. The CDR3 covers 16 residues. Germline loops: CDR1 LNHDA, CDR2 SQIVND (reference sequence). The junction had 5 bases not matched to a gene; V was cut back by 0 bases and J by 7 bases. This CDR3 is CASSIDGDRGNSPLHF. The CDR3 DNA follows: TGTGCCAGTAGTATAGATGGAGACAGGGGAAATTCACCCCTCCACTTT.

V usage is TRBV4-3 and J usage is TRBJ1-1, with D hard to call. Trimming removed 4 bases from V and 8 bases from J, with 17 bases in between. Germline V gene sequence: CDR1 LGHNA, CDR2 YSLEER. The CDR3 has 14 amino acids. For the CDR3, the DNA is TGCGCCAGCAGCCCAAGAAGGGAGTTAGAAGAAGCTTTCTTT. The encoded protein is CASSPRRELEEAFF.

The rearrangement joins TRBV29-1 to TRBJ2-1; D possibly uses TRBD1 or TRBD2 (5 bases each). Trimming took off 0 bases at V and 2 bases at J, with 11 bases between the two ends. This CDR3 is built from 15 residues. The germline CDR1 and CDR2 sequences are SQVTM and ANQGSEA. This CDR3 is CSVEDPGRAYNEQFF. DNA for the CDR3: TGCAGCGTTGAAGATCCGGGGCGGGCCTACAATGAGCAGTTCTTC.

V usage is TRBV4-3 and J usage is TRBJ1-2; maybe TRBD1 (5 bases). Trimming shortened V by 0 bases and J by 2 bases, and 16 bases separated the two germline ends. This CDR3 region has 17 residues. Germline V gives CDR1 LGHNA, CDR2 YSLEER. CDR3 amino acids: CASSQDSGDRGNYGYTF. CDR3 DNA sequence: TGCGCCAGCAGCCAAGATTCTGGAGACAGAGGCAACTATGGCTACACCTTC.

This clone was observed a handful of times. The chain carries TRBV5-6 and TRBJ2-3; no clear D. The CDR3 contains 13 residues. Trimming pared 5 bases from V and 0 bases from J, leaving 7 bases between. Per the germline V gene, CDR1 is SGHDT and CDR2 is YYEEEE. The CDR3 nucleotides are TGTGCCAGCAGTTATTCTAGCACAGATACGCAGTATTTT. Its translation is CASSYSSTDTQYF.

The chain employs TRBV11-2 and TRBJ2-7, with TRBD1 matching over 8 bases. The CDR3 loop spans 14 amino acids. Per germline, CDR1 SGHAT and CDR2 FQNNGV. V gave up 4 bases and J gave up 6 bases; unmatched junction bases: 8. The chain's CDR3 is CASSSPDRVREQYF. Written as DNA, the CDR3 is TGTGCCAGCAGCTCTCCGGACAGGGTGCGCGAGCAGTACTTC.

The chain combines TRBV5-1 with TRBJ2-5; 7 bases are a match to TRBD2. Germline assignment: CDR1 SGHRS and CDR2 YFSETQ. The V and J ends lost 1 base and 4 bases, in that order; junction bases with no gene match: 7. The CDR3 totals 15 residues. The CDR3 region is CASSLFGGSRETQYF. CDR3 DNA sequence: TGCGCCAGCAGCTTGTTCGGCGGGAGTCGAGAGACCCAGTACTTC.

V is TRBV30 and J is TRBJ1-3; D possibly corresponds to TRBD1 (6 bases). This CDR3 is built from 15 residues. The germline V gene has CDR1 GTSNPN and CDR2 SVGIG (reference sequence). Trimming pared 4 bases from V and 0 bases from J, leaving 13 bases between. CDR3 protein: CAWNEGDISGNTIYF. CDR3 sequence (DNA): TGTGCCTGGAACGAAGGGGACATCTCTGGAAACACCATATATTTT.

This clone was recorded at least ten times. CDR3 in amino acids: CASSFFNEQFF. The CDR3 nucleotides are TGTGCCAGCAGCTTTTTTAATGAGCAGTTCTTC. The chain joins TRBV7-9 to TRBJ2-1; no clear D. CDR3 length: 11 amino acids. Germline CDR1 SEHNR, CDR2 FQNEAQ (reference sequence). The V end lost 3 bases, the J end lost 7 bases, and 4 bases lay between the germline ends.

The chain links TRBV14 to TRBJ1-6; unclear D gene. Germline V gene data show CDR1 as SGHDN and CDR2 as FVKESK. V was shortened by 1 base and J by 8 bases, with 6 bases between the two germline ends. The CDR3 sequence is 13 residues long. The CDR3 here is CASSQVTHSPLHF. In nucleotides, the CDR3 is TGTGCCAGCAGCCAAGTTACGCATTCACCCCTCCACTTT.

This clone was detected only a few times. The rearrangement links TRBV7-2 to TRBJ2-3, with D unclear. Per germline, CDR1 SGHTA and CDR2 FQGNSA. The CDR3 runs to 13 residues. Trimming took off 6 bases at V and 6 bases at J, with 13 bases between the two ends. The CDR3, as DNA: TGTGCCAGCAGGCCTACTGGGTATGATACGCAGTATTTT. Amino acids: CASRPTGYDTQYF. Using reference TRBV7-2 and TRBJ2-3 for the parts outside the CDR3, the full variable domain is GAGVSQSPSNKVTEKGKDVELRCDPISGHTALYWYRQSLGQGLEFLIYFQGNSAPDKSGLPSDRFSAERTGGSVSTLTIQRTQQEDSAVYLCASRPTGYDTQYFGPGTRLTVL.

This clone has only a few counts. CDR3 DNA sequence: TGTGCCTGGAGTCCTTCCCTGGGGACTAATGAAAAACTGTTTTTT. Translating it yields CAWSPSLGTNEKLFF. The chain recombines TRBV30 with TRBJ1-4; D gene uncertain. Looked up from germline, CDR1 is GTSNPN and CDR2 is SVGIG (reference sequence). CDR3 length equals 15 residues. Trimming pared 2 bases from V and 2 bases from J, leaving 12 bases between.

The genes are TRBV30 and TRBJ1-4; TRBD1 might be the D (6 bases). The CDR3 is made up of 12 amino acids. The germline V and J ends were trimmed by 5 bases and 2 bases, with 6 bases remaining between them. Germline CDR1 is GTSNPN and CDR2 is SVGIG (reference sequence). The CDR3 DNA reads TGTGCCTGGGACAGGACTAATGAAAAACTGTTTTTT. Translated, it gives CAWDRTNEKLFF. Filled out from reference TRBV30 and TRBJ1-4, the complete variable domain reads SQTIHQWPATLVQPVGSPLSLECTVEGTSNPNLYWYRQAAGRGLQLLFYSVGIGQISSEVPQNLSASRPQDRQFILSSKKLLLSDSGFYLCAWDRTNEKLFFGSGTQLSVL.

Only a few counts were recorded for this clone. This CDR3 is also generated by other DNA sequences in the sample. V usage is TRBV5-1 and J usage is TRBJ2-7, with 9 bases fitting TRBD1. V trimming: 0 bases; J trimming: 4 bases; junction bases outside the gene matches: 5. Germline V gene data show CDR1 as SGHRS and CDR2 as YFSETQ. The CDR3 is made up of 15 amino acids. CDR3 in DNA: TGCGCCAGCAGCTTGGACGGGACAGGGAAATACGAGCAGTACTTC. Its protein product is CASSLDGTGKYEQYF. Filled out from reference TRBV5-1 and TRBJ2-7, the complete variable domain reads KAGVTQTPRYLIKTRGQQVTLSCSPISGHRSVSWYQQTPGQGLQFLFEYFSETQRNKGNFPGRFSGRQFSNSRSEMNVSTLELGDSALYLCASSLDGTGKYEQYFGPGTRLTVT.

This clone was seen a single time. The chain links TRBV30 to TRBJ1-1; 8 positions agree with TRBD1. The J segment lost 1 base and the V segment lost 5 bases, leaving 6 bases of the junction unmatched. This CDR3 has 14 amino acids. Germline CDR1 reads GTSNPN; CDR2 reads SVGIG (reference sequence). The DNA for the CDR3 is TGTGCCTGGGACAGGGGAGCCGAGAACACTGAAGCTTTCTTT. Its translation is CAWDRGAENTEAFF.

The chain combines TRBV30 with TRBJ1-4, with 7 nucleotides matching TRBD1. The CDR3 is made up of 14 amino acids. Germline V gives CDR1 GTSNPN, CDR2 SVGIG (reference sequence). The V and J ends lost 2 bases and 7 bases, in that order; junction bases with no gene match: 7. The CDR3 is CAWSKTGTVEKLFF. The CDR3 DNA reads as TGTGCCTGGAGTAAAACCGGGACAGTTGAAAAACTGTTTTTT.

V usage is TRBV6-6 and J usage is TRBJ1-5; D is unclear. This CDR3 spans 13 amino acids. CDR1 and CDR2 (germline): MNHNY, SVGAGI (reference sequence). The V end lost 7 bases, the J end lost 3 bases, and 10 bases lay between the germline ends. CDR3 DNA sequence: TGTGCCAGCACGACCGGGGTCAATCAGCCCCAGCATTTT. This sequence encodes CASTTGVNQPQHF.

The genes are TRBV6-5 and TRBJ2-2, with D perhaps TRBD2 (6 bases). The CDR3 covers 16 residues. V was trimmed by 0 bases and J by 4 bases, leaving 12 bases between them. Germline CDR1 and CDR2: MNHEY and SVGAGI. The CDR3 DNA reads TGTGCCAGCAGTTACTCGAATGCGGGACCCACCGGGGAGCTGTTTTTT. The encoded protein is CASSYSNAGPTGELFF.

The chain couples TRBV7-2 to TRBJ1-1, with a weak D call TRBD1 (5 bases). The CDR3 is 13 amino acids. V lost 0 bases to trimming and J lost 10 bases, with 12 bases between them. Germline CDR1 and CDR2: SGHTA and FQGNSA. DNA of the CDR3: TGTGCCAGCAGCTTAGCAGGGGCGATGGGAGCTTTCTTT. Encoded protein: CASSLAGAMGAFF.

The genes are TRBV5-1 and TRBJ2-1, with D hard to call. Trimming removed 0 bases at V and 2 bases at J, with 12 bases between. The germline CDR1 and CDR2 sequences are SGHRS and YFSETQ. The CDR3 runs to 16 residues. CDR3 DNA sequence: TGCGCCAGCAGCTTGGACGGCGTTGGAGCCTACAATGAGCAGTTCTTC. Protein: CASSLDGVGAYNEQFF.

V is TRBV4-3 and J is TRBJ1-2, with no clear D. The CDR3 contains 14 residues. V gave up 4 bases and J gave up 3 bases, with 12 bases separating them. The germline V gene encodes CDR1 LGHNA and CDR2 YSLEER. The CDR3 DNA follows: TGCGCCAGCAGCCCCTCAGTCTATTACTATGGCTACACCTTC. Translation: CASSPSVYYYGYTF.

V is TRBV7-2 and J is TRBJ2-3, with TRBD2 identical over 9 bases. There are 15 residues in the CDR3. V gave up 5 bases and J gave up 1 base; unmatched junction bases: 4. Germline-derived CDR1 and CDR2 are SGHTA and FQGNSA. This CDR3 reads CASSLSGSGTDTQYF. For the CDR3, the DNA is TGTGCCAGCAGCCTTAGCGGGAGCGGCACAGATACGCAGTATTTT.

The V call is TRBV21-1, the J call TRBJ1-1. TRBV21-1 is deemed a pseudogene. The CDR3 contains 15 residues. DNA of the CDR3: TGTGCCAGCGCCCCGAGGGGAGACACAACCACTGAAGCTTTCTTT. Translation: CASAPRGDTTTEAFF.

The chain couples TRBV9 to TRBJ2-2; D assignment may be TRBD1 or TRBD2 (5 bases each). The CDR3 contains 16 residues. Germline V gives CDR1 SGDLS, CDR2 YYNGEE. Between the trimmed V and J ends, which lost 4 bases and 6 bases, there was a span of 19 bases. CDR3 nucleotide sequence: TGTGCCAGCAGCCCCACCGGGGCGGATTCTTCCGGGGAGCTGTTTTTT. The encoded protein is CASSPTGADSSGELFF.

The V gene is TRBV4-1, the J gene TRBJ2-5, with D uncertain. With the DNA end fitting TRBJ2-7 better, the J assignment may be wrong. CDR3 length: 18 amino acids. Germline assignment: CDR1 MGHRA and CDR2 YSYEKL. The CDR3 nucleotides are TGCGCCAGCAGCCGCGACCCCCCCTCGACGGATAGCTCCTACGAGCAGTACTTC. It yields the protein CASSRDPPSTDSSYEQYF.